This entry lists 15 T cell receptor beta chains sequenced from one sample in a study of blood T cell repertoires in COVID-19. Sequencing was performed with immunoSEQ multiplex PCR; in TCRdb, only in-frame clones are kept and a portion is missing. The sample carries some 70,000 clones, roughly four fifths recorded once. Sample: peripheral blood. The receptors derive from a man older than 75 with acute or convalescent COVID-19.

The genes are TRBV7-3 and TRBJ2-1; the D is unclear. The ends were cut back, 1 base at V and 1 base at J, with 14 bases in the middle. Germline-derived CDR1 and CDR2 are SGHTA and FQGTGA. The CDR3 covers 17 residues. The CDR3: CASSLIASRTSYNEQFF. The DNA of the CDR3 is TGTGCCAGCAGCTTAATCGCGTCCCGAACTTCCTACAATGAGCAGTTCTTC.

The CDR3 sequence is CASSPRLAGGETQYF. For the CDR3, the DNA is TGTGCCAGCAGCCCCAGACTAGCGGGGGGAGAGACCCAGTACTTC. The rearrangement uses TRBV14 and TRBJ2-5, with TRBD2 matching over 13 bases. There are 15 residues in the CDR3. From germline, CDR1 is SGHDN and CDR2 FVKESK. The trim removed 4 bases at V and 4 bases at J, leaving 3 bases unmatched.

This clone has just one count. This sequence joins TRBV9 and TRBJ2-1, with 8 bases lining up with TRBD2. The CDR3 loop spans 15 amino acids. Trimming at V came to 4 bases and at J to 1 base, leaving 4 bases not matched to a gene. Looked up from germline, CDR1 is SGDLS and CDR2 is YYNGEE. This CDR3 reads CASSPGGASYNEQFF. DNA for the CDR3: TGTGCCAGCAGCCCCGGGGGGGCTTCCTACAATGAGCAGTTCTTC.

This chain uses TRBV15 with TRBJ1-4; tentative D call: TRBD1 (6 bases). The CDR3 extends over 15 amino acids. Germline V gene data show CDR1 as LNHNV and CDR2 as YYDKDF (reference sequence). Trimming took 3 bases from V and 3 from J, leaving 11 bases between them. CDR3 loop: CATSSHRDANEKLFF. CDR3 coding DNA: TGTGCCACCAGCAGCCACAGGGATGCTAATGAAAAACTGTTTTTT.

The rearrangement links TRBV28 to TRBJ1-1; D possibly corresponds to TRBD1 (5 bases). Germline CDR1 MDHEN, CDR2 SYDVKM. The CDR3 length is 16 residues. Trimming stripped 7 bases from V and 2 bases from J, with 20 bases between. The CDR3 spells CASTLSGRGANTEAFF. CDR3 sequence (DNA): TGTGCCAGCACCCTCTCCGGAAGGGGCGCTAACACTGAAGCTTTCTTT.

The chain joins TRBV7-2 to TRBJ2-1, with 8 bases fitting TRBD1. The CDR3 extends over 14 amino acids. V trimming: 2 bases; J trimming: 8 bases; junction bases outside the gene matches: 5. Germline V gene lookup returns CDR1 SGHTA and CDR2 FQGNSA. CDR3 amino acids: CASSLWQGADEQFF. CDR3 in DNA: TGTGCCAGCAGCTTATGGCAGGGGGCGGATGAGCAGTTCTTC.

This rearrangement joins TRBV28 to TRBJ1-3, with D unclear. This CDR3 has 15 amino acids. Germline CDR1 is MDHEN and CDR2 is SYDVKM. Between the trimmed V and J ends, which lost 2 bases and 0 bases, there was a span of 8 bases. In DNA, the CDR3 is TGTGCCAGCAGTTTAACGCACGGCTCTGGAAACACCATATATTTT. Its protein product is CASSLTHGSGNTIYF.

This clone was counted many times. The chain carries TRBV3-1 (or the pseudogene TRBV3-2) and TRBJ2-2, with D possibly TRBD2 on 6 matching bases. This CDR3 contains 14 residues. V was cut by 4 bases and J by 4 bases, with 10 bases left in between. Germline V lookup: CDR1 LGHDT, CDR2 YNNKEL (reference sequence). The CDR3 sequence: CASSPGLPTGELFF. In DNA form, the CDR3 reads TGTGCCAGCAGCCCGGGACTCCCCACCGGGGAGCTGTTTTTT.

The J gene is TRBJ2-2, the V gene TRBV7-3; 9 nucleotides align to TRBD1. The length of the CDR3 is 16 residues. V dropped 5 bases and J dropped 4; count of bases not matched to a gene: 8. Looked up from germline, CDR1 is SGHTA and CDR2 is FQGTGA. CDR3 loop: CASSRMATGGTGELFF. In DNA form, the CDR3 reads TGTGCCAGCAGCCGGATGGCGACAGGGGGCACCGGGGAGCTGTTTTTT.

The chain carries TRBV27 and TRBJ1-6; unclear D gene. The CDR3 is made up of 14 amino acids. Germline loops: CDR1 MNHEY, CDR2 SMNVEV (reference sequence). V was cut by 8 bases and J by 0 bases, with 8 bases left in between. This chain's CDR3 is CASRLSSYNSPLHF. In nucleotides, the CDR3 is TGTGCCAGCCGCCTAAGCTCCTATAATTCACCCCTCCACTTT.

CDR3 in DNA: TGTGCCAGTAGTAGCCTTGGAGCTAACTATGGCTACACCTTC. It is translated as CASSSLGANYGYTF. The chain is built from TRBV19 and TRBJ1-2; no clear D. V lost 4 bases, J lost 0 bases, and 9 bases lay in between. Germline V gene sequence: CDR1 LNHDA, CDR2 SQIVND (reference sequence). CDR3 length equals 14 residues.

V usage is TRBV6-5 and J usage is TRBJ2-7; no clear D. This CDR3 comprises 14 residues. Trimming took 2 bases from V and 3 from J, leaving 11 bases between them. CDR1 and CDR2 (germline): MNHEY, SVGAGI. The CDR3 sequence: CASSYALAGYEQYF. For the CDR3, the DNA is TGTGCCAGCAGTTACGCCCTGGCAGGCTACGAGCAGTACTTC.

The CDR3 spells CATAGQAYNQPQHF. DNA of the CDR3: TGTGCCACCGCTGGACAGGCGTACAATCAGCCCCAGCATTTT. V is TRBV7-9 and J is TRBJ1-5, with TRBD1 matching 7 bases. With V trimmed by 10 bases and J by 3 bases, 9 bases remained unmatched. The CDR3 is 14 amino acids. CDR1 and CDR2 from the germline V gene are SEHNR and FQNEAQ (reference sequence).

The CDR3 nucleotides are TGTGCCAGCACCAAGACTAGCGGGAGTCGGAGCTCCTACGAGCAGTACTTC. It translates to CASTKTSGSRSSYEQYF. The chain combines TRBV11-2 with TRBJ2-7; 12 bases map to TRBD2. The CDR3 is made up of 17 amino acids. The V segment lost 7 bases and the J segment 0 bases; nucleotides outside the gene matches: 10. Germline V gene sequence: CDR1 SGHAT, CDR2 FQNNGV. Based on the CDR3 plus reference TRBV11-2 and TRBJ2-7, the full variable domain is EAGVAQSPRYKIIEKRQSVAFWCNPISGHATLYWYQQILGQGPKLLIQFQNNGVVDDSQLPKDRFSAERLKGVDSTLKIQPAKLEDSAVYLCASTKTSGSRSSYEQYFGPGTRLTVT.

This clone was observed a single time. The CDR3 here is CASTPLAGGSYEQYF. DNA of the CDR3: TGTGCCAGCACCCCACTAGCGGGAGGATCCTACGAGCAGTACTTC. The chain combines TRBV6-2 or TRBV6-3 with TRBJ2-7; TRBD2 matches 12 bases. Losses at the gene ends were 7 bases for V and 1 base for J; bases not matched to a gene: 5. CDR1 is MNHEY and CDR2 is SVGEGT in the germline V gene. CDR3 length: 15 amino acids.